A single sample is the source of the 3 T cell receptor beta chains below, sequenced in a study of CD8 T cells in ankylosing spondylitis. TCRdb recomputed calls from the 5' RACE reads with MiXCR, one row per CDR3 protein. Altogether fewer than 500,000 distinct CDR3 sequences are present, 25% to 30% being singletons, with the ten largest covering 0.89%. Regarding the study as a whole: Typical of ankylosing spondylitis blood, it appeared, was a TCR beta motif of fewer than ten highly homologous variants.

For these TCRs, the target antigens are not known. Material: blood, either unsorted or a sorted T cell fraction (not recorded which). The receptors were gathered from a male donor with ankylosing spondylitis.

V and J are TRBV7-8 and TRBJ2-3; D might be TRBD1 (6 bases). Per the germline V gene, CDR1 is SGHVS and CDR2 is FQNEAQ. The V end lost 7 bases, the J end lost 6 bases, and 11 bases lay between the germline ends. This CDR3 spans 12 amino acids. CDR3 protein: CASNTGLDTQYF. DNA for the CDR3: TGTGCCAGCAACACAGGGCTGGATACGCAGTATTTT.

The CDR3: CSVDDLAGSSSVQETQYF. The CDR3 coding sequence is TGCAGCGTTGATGATTTAGCGGGTTCATCGTCGGTCCAAGAGACCCAGTACTTC. V gene TRBV29-1 combines with J gene TRBJ2-5; TRBD2 aligns across 7 bases. V lost 3 bases, J lost 1 base, and 17 bases stayed unmatched. CDR3 length equals 18 residues. Germline V gene sequence: CDR1 SQVTM, CDR2 ANQGSEA.

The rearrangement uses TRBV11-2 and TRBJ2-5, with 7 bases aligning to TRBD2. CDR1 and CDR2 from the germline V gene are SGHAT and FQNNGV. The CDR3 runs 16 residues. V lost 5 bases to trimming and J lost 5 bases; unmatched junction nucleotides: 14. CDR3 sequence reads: CASSARLALRLETQYF. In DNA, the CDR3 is TGTGCCAGCAGCGCTCGACTAGCACTTAGACTGGAGACCCAGTACTTC.